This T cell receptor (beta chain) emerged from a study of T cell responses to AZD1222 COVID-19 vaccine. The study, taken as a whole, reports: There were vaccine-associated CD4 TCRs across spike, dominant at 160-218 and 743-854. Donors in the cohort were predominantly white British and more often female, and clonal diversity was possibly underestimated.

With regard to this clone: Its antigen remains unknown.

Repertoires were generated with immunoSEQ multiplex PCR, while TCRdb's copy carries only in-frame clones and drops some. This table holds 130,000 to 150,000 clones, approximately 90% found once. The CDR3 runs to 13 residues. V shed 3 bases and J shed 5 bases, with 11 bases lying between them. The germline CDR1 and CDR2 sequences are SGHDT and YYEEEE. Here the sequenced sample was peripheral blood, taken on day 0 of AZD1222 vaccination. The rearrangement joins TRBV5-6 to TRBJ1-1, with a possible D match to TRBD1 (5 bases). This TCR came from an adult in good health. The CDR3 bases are TGTGCCAGCAGCTCCTCCGGGGGGACTGAAGCTTTCTTT. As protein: CASSSSGGTEAFF. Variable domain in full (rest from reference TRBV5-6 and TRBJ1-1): DAGVTQSPTHLIKTRGQQVTLRCSPKSGHDTVSWYQQALGQGPQFIFQYYEEEERQRGNFPDRFSGHQFPNYSSELNVNALLLGDSALYLCASSSSGGTEAFFGQGTRLTVV.